This entry is about one TCR beta chain. The germline V gene encodes CDR1 LGHNA and CDR2 YSLEER. The CDR3 is 15 amino acids. V shed 4 bases and J 7 bases; nucleotides not matched to a gene: 7. The data were obtained in a study of blood T cell repertoires in COVID-19. Only in-frame clones appear in the TCRdb table, and some are missing; sequencing was by immunoSEQ multiplex PCR. Altogether approximately 240,000 clones are present, approximately 90% being singletons, with the ten largest covering 2% to 2.5%. The source of this sequence is a woman in her 40s who had recovered from COVID-19. The chain carries TRBV4-3 and TRBJ2-6; TRBD1 agrees at 7 bases. Sequencing was performed on peripheral blood. CDR3 amino acids: CASSRTGETANVLTF. CDR3 sequence (DNA): TGCGCCAGCAGCCGGACAGGCGAAACCGCCAACGTCCTGACTTTC.